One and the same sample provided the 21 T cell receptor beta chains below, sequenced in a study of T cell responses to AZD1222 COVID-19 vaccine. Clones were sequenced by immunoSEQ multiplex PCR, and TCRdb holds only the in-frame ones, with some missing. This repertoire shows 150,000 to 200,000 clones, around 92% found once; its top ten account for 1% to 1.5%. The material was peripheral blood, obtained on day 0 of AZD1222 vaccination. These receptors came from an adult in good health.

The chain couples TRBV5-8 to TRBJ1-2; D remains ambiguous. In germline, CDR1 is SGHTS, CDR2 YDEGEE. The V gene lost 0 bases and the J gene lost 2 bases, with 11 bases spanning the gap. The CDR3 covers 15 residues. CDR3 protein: CASSLGGPLNYGYTF. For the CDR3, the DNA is TGTGCCAGCAGCTTGGGTGGACCGCTGAACTATGGCTACACCTTC.

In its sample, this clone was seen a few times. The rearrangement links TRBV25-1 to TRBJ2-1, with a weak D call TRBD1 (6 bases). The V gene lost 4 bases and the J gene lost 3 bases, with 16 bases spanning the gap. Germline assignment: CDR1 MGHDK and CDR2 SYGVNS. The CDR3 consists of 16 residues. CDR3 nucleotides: TGTGCCAGCAGTGGTGGGGGCCCCAGAATCTACAATGAGCAGTTCTTC. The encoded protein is CASSGGGPRIYNEQFF.

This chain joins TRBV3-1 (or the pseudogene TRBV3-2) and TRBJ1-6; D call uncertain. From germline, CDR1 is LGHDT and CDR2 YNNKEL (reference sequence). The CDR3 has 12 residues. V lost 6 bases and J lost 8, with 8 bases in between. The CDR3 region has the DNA TGTGCCAGCAGTCAACCCTATTCACCCCTCCACTTT. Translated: CASSQPYSPLHF.

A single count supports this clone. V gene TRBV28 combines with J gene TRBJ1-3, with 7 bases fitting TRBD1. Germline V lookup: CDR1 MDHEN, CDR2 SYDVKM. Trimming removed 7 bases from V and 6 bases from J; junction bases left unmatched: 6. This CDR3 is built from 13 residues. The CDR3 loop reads CASTVTGPNTIYF. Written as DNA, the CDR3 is TGTGCCAGCACTGTGACAGGGCCAAACACCATATATTTT. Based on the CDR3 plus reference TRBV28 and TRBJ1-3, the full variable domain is DVKVTQSSRYLVKRTGEKVFLECVQDMDHENMFWYRQDPGLGLRLIYFSYDVKMKEKGDIPEGYSVSREKKERFSLILESASTNQTSMYLCASTVTGPNTIYFGEGSWLTVV.

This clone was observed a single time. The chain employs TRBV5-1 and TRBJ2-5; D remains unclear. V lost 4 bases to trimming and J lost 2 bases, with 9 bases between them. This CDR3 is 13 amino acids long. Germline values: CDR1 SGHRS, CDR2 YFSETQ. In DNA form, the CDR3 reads TGCGCCAGCAGCCCCCGACTTCAAGAGACCCAGTACTTC. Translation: CASSPRLQETQYF. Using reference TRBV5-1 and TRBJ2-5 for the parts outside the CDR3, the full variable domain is KAGVTQTPRYLIKTRGQQVTLSCSPISGHRSVSWYQQTPGQGLQFLFEYFSETQRNKGNFPGRFSGRQFSNSRSEMNVSTLELGDSALYLCASSPRLQETQYFGPGTRLLVL.

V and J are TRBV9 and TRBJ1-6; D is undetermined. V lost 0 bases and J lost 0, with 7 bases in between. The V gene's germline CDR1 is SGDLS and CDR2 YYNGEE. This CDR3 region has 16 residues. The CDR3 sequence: CASSVEGSSYNSPLHF. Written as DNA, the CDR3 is TGTGCCAGCAGCGTAGAAGGGAGCTCCTATAATTCACCCCTCCACTTT.

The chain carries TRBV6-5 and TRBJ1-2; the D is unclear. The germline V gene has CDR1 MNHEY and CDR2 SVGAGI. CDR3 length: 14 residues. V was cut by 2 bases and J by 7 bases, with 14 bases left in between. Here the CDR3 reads CASSYGQSHGGYTF. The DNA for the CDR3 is TGTGCCAGCAGTTACGGCCAATCGCACGGTGGCTACACCTTC.

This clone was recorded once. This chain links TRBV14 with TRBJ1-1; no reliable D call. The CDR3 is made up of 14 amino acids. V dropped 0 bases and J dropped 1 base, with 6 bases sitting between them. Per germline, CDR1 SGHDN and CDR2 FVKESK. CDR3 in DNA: TGTGCCAGCAGCCAAGAAACCCGGAACACTGAAGCTTTCTTT. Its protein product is CASSQETRNTEAFF.

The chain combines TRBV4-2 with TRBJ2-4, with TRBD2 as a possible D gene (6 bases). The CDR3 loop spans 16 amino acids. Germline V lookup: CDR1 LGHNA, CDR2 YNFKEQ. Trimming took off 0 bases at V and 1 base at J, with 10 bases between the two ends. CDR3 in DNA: TGTGCCAGCAGCCAAGATCGGGGGTCGGCCAAAAACATTCAGTACTTC. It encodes CASSQDRGSAKNIQYF.

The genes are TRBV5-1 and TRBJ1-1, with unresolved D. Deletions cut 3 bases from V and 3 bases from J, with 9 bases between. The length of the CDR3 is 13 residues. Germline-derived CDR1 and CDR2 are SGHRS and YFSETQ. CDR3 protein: CASSSDGYTEAFF. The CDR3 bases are TGCGCCAGCAGCTCGGACGGTTACACTGAAGCTTTCTTT.

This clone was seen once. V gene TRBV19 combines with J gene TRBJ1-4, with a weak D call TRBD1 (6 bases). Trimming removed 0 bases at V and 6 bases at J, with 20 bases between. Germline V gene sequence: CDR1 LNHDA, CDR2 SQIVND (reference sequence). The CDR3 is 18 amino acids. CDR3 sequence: CASSIDRTDGELDEKLFF. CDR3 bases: TGTGCCAGTAGTATAGACCGGACAGACGGAGAGTTGGATGAAAAACTGTTTTTT.

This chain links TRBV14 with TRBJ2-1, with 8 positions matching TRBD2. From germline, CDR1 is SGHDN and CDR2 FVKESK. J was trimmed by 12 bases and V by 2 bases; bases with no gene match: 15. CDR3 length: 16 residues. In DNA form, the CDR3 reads TGTGCCAGCAGCCAAACCCTCGGACTAGCCGGCGTTACGCAGTTCTTC. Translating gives CASSQTLGLAGVTQFF.

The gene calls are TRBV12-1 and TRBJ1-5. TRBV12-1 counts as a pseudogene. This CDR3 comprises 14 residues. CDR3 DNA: TGTGCCAGCAGCCTCAGACGGGGGTGTCAGCCCCAGCATTTT. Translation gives CASSLRRGCQPQHF.

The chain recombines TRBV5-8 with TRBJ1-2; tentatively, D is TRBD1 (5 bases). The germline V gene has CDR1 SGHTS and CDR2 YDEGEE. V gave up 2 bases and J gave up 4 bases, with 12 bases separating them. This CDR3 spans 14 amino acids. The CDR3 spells CASSLGVGFYGYTF. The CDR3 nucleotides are TGTGCCAGCAGCTTAGGGGTGGGGTTCTATGGCTACACCTTC. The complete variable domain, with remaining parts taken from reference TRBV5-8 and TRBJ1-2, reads EAGVTQSPTHLIKTRGQQATLRCSPISGHTSVYWYQQALGLGLQFLLWYDEGEERNRGNFPPRFSGRQFPNYSSELNVNALELEDSALYLCASSLGVGFYGYTFGSGTRLTVV.

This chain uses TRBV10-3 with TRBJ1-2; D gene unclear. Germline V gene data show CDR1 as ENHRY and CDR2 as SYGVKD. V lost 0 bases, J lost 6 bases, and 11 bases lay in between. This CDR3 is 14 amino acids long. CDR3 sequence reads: CAISESAGNHGYTF. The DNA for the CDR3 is TGTGCCATCAGTGAGTCAGCAGGCAACCATGGCTACACCTTC.

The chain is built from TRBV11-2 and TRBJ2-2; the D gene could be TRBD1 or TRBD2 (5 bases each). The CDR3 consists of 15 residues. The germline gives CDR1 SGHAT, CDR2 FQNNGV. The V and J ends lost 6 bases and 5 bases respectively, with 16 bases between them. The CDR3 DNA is TGTGCCAGCAGTTCGACCGGGACCATAACCGGGGAGCTGTTTTTT. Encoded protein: CASSSTGTITGELFF.

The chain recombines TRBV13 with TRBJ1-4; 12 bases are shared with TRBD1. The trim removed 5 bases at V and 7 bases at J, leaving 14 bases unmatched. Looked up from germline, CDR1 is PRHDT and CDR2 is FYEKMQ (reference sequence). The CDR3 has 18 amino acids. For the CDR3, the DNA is TGTGCCAGCAGCGGCGGCGGGGACAGGGGGCAGTTCGGTGAAAAACTGTTTTTT. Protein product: CASSGGGDRGQFGEKLFF.

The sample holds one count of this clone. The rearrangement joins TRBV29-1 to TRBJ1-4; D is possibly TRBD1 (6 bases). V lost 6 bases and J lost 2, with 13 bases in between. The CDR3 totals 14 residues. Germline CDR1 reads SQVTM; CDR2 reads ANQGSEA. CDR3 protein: CSVRGPGTNEKLFF. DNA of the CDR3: TGCAGCGTACGGGGGCCAGGGACTAATGAAAAACTGTTTTTT. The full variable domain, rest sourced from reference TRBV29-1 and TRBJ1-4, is SAVISQKPSRDICQRGTSLTIQCQVDSQVTMMFWYRQQPGQSLTLIATANQGSEATYESGFVIDKFPISRPNLTFSTLTVSNMSPEDSSIYLCSVRGPGTNEKLFFGSGTQLSVL.

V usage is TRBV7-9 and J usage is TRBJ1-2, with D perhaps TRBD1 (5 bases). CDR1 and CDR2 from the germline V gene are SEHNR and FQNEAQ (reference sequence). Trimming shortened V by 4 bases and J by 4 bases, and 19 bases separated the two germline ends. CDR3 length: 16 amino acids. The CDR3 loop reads CASSSHRDGILYGYTF. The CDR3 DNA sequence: TGTGCCAGCAGCTCCCACCGGGACGGAATCCTCTATGGCTACACCTTC.

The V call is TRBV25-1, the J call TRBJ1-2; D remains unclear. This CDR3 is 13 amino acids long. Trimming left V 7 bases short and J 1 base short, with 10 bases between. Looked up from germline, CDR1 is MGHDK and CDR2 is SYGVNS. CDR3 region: CASMAQSNYGYTF. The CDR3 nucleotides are TGTGCCAGCATGGCTCAGAGTAACTATGGCTACACCTTC.

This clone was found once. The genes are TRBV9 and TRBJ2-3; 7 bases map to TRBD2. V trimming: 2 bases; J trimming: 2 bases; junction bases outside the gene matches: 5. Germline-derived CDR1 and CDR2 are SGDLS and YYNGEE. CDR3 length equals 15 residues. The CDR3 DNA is TGTGCCAGCAGCGTGTTCGCGGGGGACACAGATACGCAGTATTTT. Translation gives CASSVFAGDTDTQYF.